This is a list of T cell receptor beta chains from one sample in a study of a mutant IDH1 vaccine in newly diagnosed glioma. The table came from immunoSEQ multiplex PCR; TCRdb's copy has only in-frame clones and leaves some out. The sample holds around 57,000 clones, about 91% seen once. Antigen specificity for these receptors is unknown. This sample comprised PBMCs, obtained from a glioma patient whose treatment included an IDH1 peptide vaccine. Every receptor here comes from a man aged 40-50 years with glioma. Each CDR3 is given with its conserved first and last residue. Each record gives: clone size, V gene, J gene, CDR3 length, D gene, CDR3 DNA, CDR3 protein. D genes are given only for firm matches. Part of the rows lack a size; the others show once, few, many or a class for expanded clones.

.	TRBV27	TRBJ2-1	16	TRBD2	TGTGCCAGCAGTTTATCTGCGGGGGAGAAAGACAATGAGCAGTTCTTC	CASSLSAGEKDNEQFF
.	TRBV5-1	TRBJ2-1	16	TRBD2	TGCGCCAGCAGCTCTGTTGTTAGCGGGATCTACAATGAGCAGTTCTTC	CASSSVVSGIYNEQFF
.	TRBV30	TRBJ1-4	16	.	TGTGCCTGGAGTGCCCCCAGAGGGACAAAGAATGAAAAACTGTTTTTT	CAWSAPRGTKNEKLFF
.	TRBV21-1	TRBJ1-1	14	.	TGTGCCAGCGGGAAAGGGGACTTGGGCACTGAAGCTTTCTTT	CASGKGDLGTEAFF
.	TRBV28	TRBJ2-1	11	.	TGTGCCAGCAGTCTACGGTATGAGCAGTTCTTC	CASSLRYEQFF
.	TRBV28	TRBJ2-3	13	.	TGTGCCAGCAGTTTCATCGTAGCCCATACGCAGTATTTT	CASSFIVAHTQYF
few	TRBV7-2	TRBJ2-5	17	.	TGTGCCAGCAGCTCCTACGGGCCTCAGGCCAATAGGGAGACCCAGTACTTC	CASSSYGPQANRETQYF
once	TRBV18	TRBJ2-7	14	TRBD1	TGTGCCAGCTCACCTGGACAGGGTTCATACGAGCAGTACTTC	CASSPGQGSYEQYF
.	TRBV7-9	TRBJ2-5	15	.	TGTGCCAGCAGCTTAGGGATAAGATTCCAAGAGACCCAGTACTTC	CASSLGIRFQETQYF
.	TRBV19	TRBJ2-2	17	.	TGTGCCAGTAGTATACAAGCTGGGGGGACTTACACCGGGGAGCTGTTTTTT	CASSIQAGGTYTGELFF
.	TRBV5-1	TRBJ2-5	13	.	TGCGCCAGCAGGCCCGGGAACGAAGAGACCCAGTACTTC	CASRPGNEETQYF
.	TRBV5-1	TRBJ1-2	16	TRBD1	TGCGCCAGCAGCTTGGACGGACAGGGACAGATAAAAGGCTACACCTTC	CASSLDGQGQIKGYTF
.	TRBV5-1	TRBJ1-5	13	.	TGCGCCAGCAGCTTGGGGGGCAGTCAGCCCCAGCATTTT	CASSLGGSQPQHF
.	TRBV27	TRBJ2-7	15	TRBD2	TGTGCCAGTTCGAGGGTGGGACTAGCGGGATCCGAGCAGTACTTC	CASSRVGLAGSEQYF
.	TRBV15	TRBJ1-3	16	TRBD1	TGTGCCACCAGCAGAGTTAGGACAGGGGATGGAAACACCATATATTTT	CATSRVRTGDGNTIYF
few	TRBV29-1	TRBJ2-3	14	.	TGCAGCGTTCTTCTTCATTTGTGGGAAGATACGCAGTATTTT	CSVLLHLWEDTQYF
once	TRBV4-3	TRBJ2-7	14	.	TGCGCCAGCAGCCAAGACGTTGCGACGTACGAGCAGTACTTC	CASSQDVATYEQYF
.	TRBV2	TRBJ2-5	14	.	TGTGCCAGCAGTGAACGTGTAAGGAAAGAGACCCAGTACTTC	CASSERVRKETQYF
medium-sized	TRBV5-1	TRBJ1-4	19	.	TGCGCCAGCAGCCTCACACTCGGGACACTGGGGGCAACTAATGAAAAACTGTTTTTT	CASSLTLGTLGATNEKLFF
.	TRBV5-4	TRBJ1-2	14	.	TGTGCCAGCAGCTTGGATCAGGGAAGGGAGGGCTACACCTTC	CASSLDQGREGYTF
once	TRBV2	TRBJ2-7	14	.	TGTGCCAGCAGGCCCCCGGGGACAACCTACGAGCAGTACTTC	CASRPPGTTYEQYF
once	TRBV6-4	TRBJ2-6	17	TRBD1	TGTGCCAGCAGTATAACTGCAGGGGGCGCTGGGGCCAACGTCCTGACTTTC	CASSITAGGAGANVLTF
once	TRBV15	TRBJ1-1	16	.	TGTGCCACCAGCAGAGTTGGGGCCGCAATGAACACTGAAGCTTTCTTT	CATSRVGAAMNTEAFF
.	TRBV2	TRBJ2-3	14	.	TGTGCCAGCAGTGCACAGCGGTCCACAGATACGCAGTATTTT	CASSAQRSTDTQYF
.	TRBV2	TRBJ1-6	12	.	TGTGCCAGCAGGCCAGCGAATTCACCCCTCCACTTT	CASRPANSPLHF
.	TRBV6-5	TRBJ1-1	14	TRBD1	TGTGCCAGCAGTCCTCGACAGGGGGTCACTGAAGCTTTCTTT	CASSPRQGVTEAFF
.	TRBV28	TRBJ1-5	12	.	TGTGCCAGCAATACGGGGAATCAGCCCCAGCATTTT	CASNTGNQPQHF
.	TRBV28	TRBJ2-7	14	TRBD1	TGTGCCAGCAGACCGGGACAGACAGTTTACGAGCAGTACTTC	CASRPGQTVYEQYF
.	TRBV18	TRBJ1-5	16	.	TGTGCCAGCTCACCACCCCCGGGGAAGAGCAATCAGCCCCAGCATTTT	CASSPPPGKSNQPQHF
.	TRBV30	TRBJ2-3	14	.	TGTGCCTGGAGTGTGGAGATTTCCACAGATACGCAGTATTTT	CAWSVEISTDTQYF
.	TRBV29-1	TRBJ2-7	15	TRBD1	TGCAGCGTAGCTCCCGCAGGGGGCAGGGACTACGAGCAGTACTTC	CSVAPAGGRDYEQYF
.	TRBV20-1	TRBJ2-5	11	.	TGCAGTGCTAGGGTCGTTGAGACCCAGTACTTC	CSARVVETQYF
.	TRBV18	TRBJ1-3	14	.	TGTGCCAGCTCCGTCGGGGACTCTGGAAACACCATATATTTT	CASSVGDSGNTIYF
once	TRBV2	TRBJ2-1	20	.	TGTGCCAGCAGTGAAGAAGTTGACGCATTAGGGGACGTCAGATACAATGAGCAGTTCTTC	CASSEEVDALGDVRYNEQFF
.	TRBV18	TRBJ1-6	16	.	TGTGCCAGCTCAATGACGGGGGAATGGGGAAATTCACCCCTCCACTTT	CASSMTGEWGNSPLHF
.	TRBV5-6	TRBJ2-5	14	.	TGTGCCAGCAGCTTGCTGGAGTACCAAGAGACCCAGTACTTC	CASSLLEYQETQYF
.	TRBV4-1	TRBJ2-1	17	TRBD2	TGCGCCAGCAGCCAAGGGCTAAGCGGGGGGGCCGGTAATGAGCAGTTCTTC	CASSQGLSGGAGNEQFF
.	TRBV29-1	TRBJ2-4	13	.	TGCAGCGTGATGGGACCTGACAACCACATTCAGTACTTC	CSVMGPDNHIQYF
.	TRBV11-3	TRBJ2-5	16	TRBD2	TGTGCCAGCAGCTTAGGAGCGGGGTTGGGACAAGAGACCCAGTACTTC	CASSLGAGLGQETQYF
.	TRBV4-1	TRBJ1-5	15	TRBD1	TGCGCCAGCAGCCAAGATGTCAGGGGGCATCAGCCCCAGCATTTT	CASSQDVRGHQPQHF
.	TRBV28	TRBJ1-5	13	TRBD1	TGTGCCAGCGGAGACAGGGCATTTCAGCCCCAGCATTTT	CASGDRAFQPQHF
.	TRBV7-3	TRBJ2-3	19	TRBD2	TGTGCCAGCAGCTTGACCGGGACTAGCGGCTTAACTAGCACAGATACGCAGTATTTT	CASSLTGTSGLTSTDTQYF
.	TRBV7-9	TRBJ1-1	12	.	TGTGCCAGCAGCTTAGCGTTACCTGAAGCTTTCTTT	CASSLALPEAFF
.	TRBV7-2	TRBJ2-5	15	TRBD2	TGTGCCAGCAGCTCCACGGGACTAGCAGCAGGTGAGCAGTACTTC	CASSSTGLAAGEQYF
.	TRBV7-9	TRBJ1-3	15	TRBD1	TGTGCCAGCAGCGGGGACAGCCCATCTGGAAACACCATATATTTT	CASSGDSPSGNTIYF